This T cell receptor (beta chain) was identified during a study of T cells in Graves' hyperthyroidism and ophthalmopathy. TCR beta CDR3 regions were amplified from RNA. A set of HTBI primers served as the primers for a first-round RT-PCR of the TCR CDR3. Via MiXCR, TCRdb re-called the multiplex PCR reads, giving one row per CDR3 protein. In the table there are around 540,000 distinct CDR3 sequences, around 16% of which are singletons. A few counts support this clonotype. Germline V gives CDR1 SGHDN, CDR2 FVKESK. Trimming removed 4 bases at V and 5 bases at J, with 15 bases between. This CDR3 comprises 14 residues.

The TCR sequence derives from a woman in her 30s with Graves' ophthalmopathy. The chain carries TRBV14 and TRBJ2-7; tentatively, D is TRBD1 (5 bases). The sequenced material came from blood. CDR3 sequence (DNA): TGTGCCAGCAGCCGAGCCTCTGGGGCCCACGAGCAGTACTTC. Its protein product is CASSRASGAHEQYF.